This is a list of T cell receptor beta chains from one sample in a study of T cell responses to AZD1222 COVID-19 vaccine. Method: immunoSEQ multiplex PCR; TCRdb's copy keeps in-frame clones and lacks some. The table includes 140,000 to 150,000 clones, 88% detected once. The sequencing used peripheral blood, collected 28 days after the second dose of the MenACWY control vaccine. Receptor source: an adult who received the MenACWY meningococcal vaccine as a control. CDR3s include the opening cysteine and the closing phenylalanine or tryptophan. Each record gives: CDR3 length, J gene, V gene, CDR3 protein.

cdr3_length: 13; j_call: TRBJ1-5; v_call: TRBV12-3/TRBV12-4; cdr3_aa: CASSPQGETPQHF
cdr3_length: 14; j_call: TRBJ1-1; v_call: TRBV11-3; cdr3_aa: CASSLGTGGLKAFF
cdr3_length: 14; j_call: TRBJ1-1; v_call: TRBV5-1; cdr3_aa: CASTQSGGGTEAFF
cdr3_length: 14; j_call: TRBJ2-1; v_call: TRBV6-4; cdr3_aa: CASSAGFSGGAMIF
cdr3_length: 14; j_call: TRBJ2-2; v_call: TRBV27; cdr3_aa: CASIAGQFTGELFF
cdr3_length: 16; j_call: TRBJ2-3; v_call: TRBV6-2/TRBV6-3; cdr3_aa: CASSYVTGRGADTQYF
cdr3_length: 15; j_call: TRBJ1-1; v_call: TRBV4-1; cdr3_aa: CASSPPTGDNTEAFF
cdr3_length: 16; j_call: TRBJ2-3; v_call: TRBV24-1; cdr3_aa: CATSDISRNLADTQYF
cdr3_length: 16; j_call: TRBJ2-2; v_call: TRBV7-2; cdr3_aa: CASSLRGHLNTGELFF
cdr3_length: 15; j_call: TRBJ2-7; v_call: TRBV6-5; cdr3_aa: CASSYQPRSSYEQYF
cdr3_length: 15; j_call: TRBJ1-2; v_call: TRBV6-2/TRBV6-3; cdr3_aa: CASSYSSVGSYGYTF
cdr3_length: 13; j_call: TRBJ1-1; v_call: TRBV6-5; cdr3_aa: CASPQGVGTEAFF
cdr3_length: 18; j_call: TRBJ2-1; v_call: TRBV3-1/TRBV3-2; cdr3_aa: CASSQEQSSGGSYNEQFF
cdr3_length: 13; j_call: TRBJ1-1; v_call: TRBV6-5; cdr3_aa: CASSYSRSTEAFF
cdr3_length: 13; j_call: TRBJ1-2; v_call: TRBV29-1; cdr3_aa: CSVWGDRGDGYTF
cdr3_length: 15; j_call: TRBJ1-2; v_call: TRBV24-1; cdr3_aa: CATSDLNDGYYGYTF
cdr3_length: 15; j_call: TRBJ2-3; v_call: TRBV6-7; cdr3_aa: CASILPRGGTDTQYF
cdr3_length: 18; j_call: TRBJ1-1; v_call: TRBV30; cdr3_aa: CAWSVRSGGFRMNTEAFF
cdr3_length: 15; j_call: TRBJ2-7; v_call: TRBV5-1; cdr3_aa: CASSATGLSSYEQYF
cdr3_length: 13; j_call: TRBJ1-1; v_call: TRBV12-3/TRBV12-4; cdr3_aa: CASSLADLTEAFF